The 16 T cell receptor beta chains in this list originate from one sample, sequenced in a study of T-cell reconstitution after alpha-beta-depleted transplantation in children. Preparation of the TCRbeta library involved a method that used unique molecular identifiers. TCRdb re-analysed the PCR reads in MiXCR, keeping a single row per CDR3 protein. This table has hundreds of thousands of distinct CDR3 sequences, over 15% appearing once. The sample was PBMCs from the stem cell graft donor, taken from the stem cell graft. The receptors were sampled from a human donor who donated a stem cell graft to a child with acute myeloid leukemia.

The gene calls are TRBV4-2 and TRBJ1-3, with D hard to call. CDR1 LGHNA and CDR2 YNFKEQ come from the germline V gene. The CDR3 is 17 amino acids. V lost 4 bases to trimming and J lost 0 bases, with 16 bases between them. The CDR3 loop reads CASSPRLAGNSGNTIYF. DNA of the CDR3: TGTGCCAGCAGCCCGCGCTTGGCCGGCAACTCTGGAAACACCATATATTTT.

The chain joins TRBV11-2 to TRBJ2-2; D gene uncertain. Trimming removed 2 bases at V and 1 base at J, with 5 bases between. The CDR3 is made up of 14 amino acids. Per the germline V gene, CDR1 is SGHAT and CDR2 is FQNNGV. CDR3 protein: CASSLNLNTGELFF. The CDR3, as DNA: TGTGCCAGCAGCTTAAATCTGAACACCGGGGAGCTGTTTTTT.

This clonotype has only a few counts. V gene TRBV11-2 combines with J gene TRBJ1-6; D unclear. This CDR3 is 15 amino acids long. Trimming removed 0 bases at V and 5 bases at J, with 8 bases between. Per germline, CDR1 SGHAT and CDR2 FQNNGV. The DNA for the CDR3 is TGTGCCAGCAGCTTAGAGGGAATAGATAATTCACCCCTCCACTTT. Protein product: CASSLEGIDNSPLHF.

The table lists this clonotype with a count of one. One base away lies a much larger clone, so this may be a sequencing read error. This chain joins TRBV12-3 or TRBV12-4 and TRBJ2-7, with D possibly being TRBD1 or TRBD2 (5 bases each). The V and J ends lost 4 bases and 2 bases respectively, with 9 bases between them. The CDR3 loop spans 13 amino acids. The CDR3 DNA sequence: TGTGCCAGCAGTTCCGGGGACCCCTACGAGCAGTACTTC. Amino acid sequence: CASSSGDPYEQYF.

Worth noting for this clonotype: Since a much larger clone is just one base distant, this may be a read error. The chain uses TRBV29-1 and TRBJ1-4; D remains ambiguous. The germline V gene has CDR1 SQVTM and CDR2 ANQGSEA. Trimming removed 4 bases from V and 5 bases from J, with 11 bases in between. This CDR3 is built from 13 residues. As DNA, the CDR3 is TGCAGCGTTGGGGGAAATGGGAATGAAAAACTGTTTTTT. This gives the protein CSVGGNGNEKLFF.

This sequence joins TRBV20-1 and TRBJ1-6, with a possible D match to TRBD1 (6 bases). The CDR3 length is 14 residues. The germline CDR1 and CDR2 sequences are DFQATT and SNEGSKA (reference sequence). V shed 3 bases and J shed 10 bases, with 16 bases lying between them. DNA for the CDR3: TGCAGTGCTAGGGGGACACTATCGACCTCACCCCTCCACTTT. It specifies CSARGTLSTSPLHF.

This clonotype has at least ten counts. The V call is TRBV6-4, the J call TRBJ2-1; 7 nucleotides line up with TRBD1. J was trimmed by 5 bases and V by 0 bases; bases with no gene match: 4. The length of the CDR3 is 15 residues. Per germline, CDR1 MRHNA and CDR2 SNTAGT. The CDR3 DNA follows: TGTGCCAGCAGTGACTCAGGACAGGCGGACAATGAGCAGTTCTTC. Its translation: CASSDSGQADNEQFF.

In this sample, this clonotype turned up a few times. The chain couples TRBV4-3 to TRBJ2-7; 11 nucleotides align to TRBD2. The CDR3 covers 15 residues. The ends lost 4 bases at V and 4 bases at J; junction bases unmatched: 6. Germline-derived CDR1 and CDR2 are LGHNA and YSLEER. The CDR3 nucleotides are TGCGCCAGCAGCCTCCAGACTAGCGGGGCTTACGAGCAGTACTTC. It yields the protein CASSLQTSGAYEQYF.

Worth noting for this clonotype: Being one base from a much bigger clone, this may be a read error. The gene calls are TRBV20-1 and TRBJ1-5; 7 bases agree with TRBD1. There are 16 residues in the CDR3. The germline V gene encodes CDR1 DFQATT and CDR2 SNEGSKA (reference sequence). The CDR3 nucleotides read TGCTGTGCTAGATCCCGTCACAGGGGAACGAATCAGCCCCAGCATTTT. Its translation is CCARSRHRGTNQPQHF.

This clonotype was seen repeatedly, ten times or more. The CDR3 DNA sequence: TGCAGCGTCCAAACCCGCCTTTCGGTCGCTGAAGCTTTCTTT. Protein sequence: CSVQTRLSVAEAFF. The chain couples TRBV29-1 to TRBJ1-1; D is ambiguous. Germline loops: CDR1 SQVTM, CDR2 ANQGSEA. The CDR3 has 14 residues. The V end lost 6 bases, the J end lost 6 bases, and 20 bases lay between the germline ends.

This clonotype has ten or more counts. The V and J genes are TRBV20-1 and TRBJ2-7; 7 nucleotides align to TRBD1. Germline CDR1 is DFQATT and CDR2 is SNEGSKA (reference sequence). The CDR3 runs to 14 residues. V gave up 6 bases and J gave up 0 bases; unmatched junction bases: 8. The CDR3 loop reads CSANRQGSSYEQYF. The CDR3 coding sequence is TGCAGTGCCAACAGACAGGGATCCTCCTACGAGCAGTACTTC.

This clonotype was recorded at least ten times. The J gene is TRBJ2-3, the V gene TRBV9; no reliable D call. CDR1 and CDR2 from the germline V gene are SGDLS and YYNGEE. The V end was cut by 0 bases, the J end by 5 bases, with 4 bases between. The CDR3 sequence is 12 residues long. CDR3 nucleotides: TGTGCCAGCAGCGTAGGTGGAGATACGCAGTATTTT. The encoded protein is CASSVGGDTQYF.

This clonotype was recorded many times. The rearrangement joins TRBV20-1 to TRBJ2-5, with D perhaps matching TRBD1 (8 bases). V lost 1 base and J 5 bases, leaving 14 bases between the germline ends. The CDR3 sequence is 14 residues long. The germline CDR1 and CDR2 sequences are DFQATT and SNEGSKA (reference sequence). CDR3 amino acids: CSARGDRGGETQYF. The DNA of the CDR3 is TGCAGTGCTAGAGGAGACAGGGGAGGGGAGACCCAGTACTTC.

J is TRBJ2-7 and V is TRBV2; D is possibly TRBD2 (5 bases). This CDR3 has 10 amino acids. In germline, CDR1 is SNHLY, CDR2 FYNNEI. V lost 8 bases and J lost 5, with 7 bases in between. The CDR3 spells CASAGDEQYF. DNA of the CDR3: TGTGCCAGCGCCGGGGACGAGCAGTACTTC. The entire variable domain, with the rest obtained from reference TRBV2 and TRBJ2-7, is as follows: EPEVTQTPSHQVTQMGQEVILRCVPISNHLYFYWYRQILGQKVEFLVSFYNNEISEKSEIFDDQFSVERPDGSNFTLKIRSTKLEDSAMYFCASAGDEQYFGPGTRLTVT.

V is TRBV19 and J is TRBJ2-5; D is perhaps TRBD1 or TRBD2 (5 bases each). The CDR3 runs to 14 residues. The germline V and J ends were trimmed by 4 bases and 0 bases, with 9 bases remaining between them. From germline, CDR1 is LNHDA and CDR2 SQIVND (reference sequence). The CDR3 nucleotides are TGTGCCAGTAGTAAACGGGACGACCAAGAGACCCAGTACTTC. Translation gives CASSKRDDQETQYF.

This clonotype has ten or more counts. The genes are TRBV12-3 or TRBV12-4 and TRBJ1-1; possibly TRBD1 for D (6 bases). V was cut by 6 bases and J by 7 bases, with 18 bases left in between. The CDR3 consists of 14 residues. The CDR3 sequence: CASSRTGPEDEAFF. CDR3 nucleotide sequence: TGTGCCAGCAGCCGAACAGGGCCCGAGGATGAAGCTTTCTTT.